These 28 T cell receptor beta chains share one sample of origin, sequenced in a study of T cell changes during pregnancy in multiple sclerosis. Profiled with immunoSEQ multiplex PCR; TCRdb holds only in-frame clones, not every one. Of 55,000 to 65,000 clones in the sample, more than 90% were seen once. The source was peripheral blood, collected in the first trimester of pregnancy. The source is a female donor in good health, enrolled as a control in a pregnancy study.

This clone was seen only once. The gene calls are TRBV28 and TRBJ2-6, with a possible D match to TRBD2 (6 bases). V was cut by 8 bases and J by 0 bases, with 17 bases left in between. The CDR3 sequence is 17 residues long. The germline CDR1 and CDR2 sequences are MDHEN and SYDVKM. The CDR3 sequence: CASLGSLGGSGANVLTF. CDR3 DNA: TGTGCCAGCTTGGGTTCTTTGGGGGGCTCTGGGGCCAACGTCCTGACTTTC.

The genes are TRBV5-1 and TRBJ2-3; 7 nucleotides align to TRBD2. The CDR3 runs 15 residues. Germline CDR1 is SGHRS and CDR2 is YFSETQ. Trimming removed 4 bases from V and 6 bases from J; junction bases left unmatched: 11. CDR3 loop: CASSPTGLREDTQYF. The DNA of the CDR3 is TGCGCCAGCAGCCCTACGGGACTAAGGGAGGATACGCAGTATTTT. The complete variable domain, with remaining parts taken from reference TRBV5-1 and TRBJ2-3, reads KAGVTQTPRYLIKTRGQQVTLSCSPISGHRSVSWYQQTPGQGLQFLFEYFSETQRNKGNFPGRFSGRQFSNSRSEMNVSTLELGDSALYLCASSPTGLREDTQYFGPGTRLTVL.

The V gene is TRBV7-3, the J gene TRBJ2-1; 7 nucleotides align to TRBD1. This CDR3 region has 15 residues. V was pared by 5 bases and J by 4 bases, with 8 bases of the junction left unmatched. Germline CDR1 SGHTA, CDR2 FQGTGA. DNA for the CDR3: TGTGCCAGCAGCCCTGCCGGGGACAGTTACAATGAGCAGTTCTTC. It is translated as CASSPAGDSYNEQFF.

This clone was seen a single time. The chain uses TRBV10-3 and TRBJ2-7; D may be TRBD1 (6 bases). This CDR3 spans 13 amino acids. V shed 11 bases and J shed 0 bases, with 14 bases lying between them. The germline gives CDR1 ENHRY, CDR2 SYGVKD. CDR3 bases: TGTGCCGCCGCCACAGGGATCTCCTACGAGCAGTACTTC. This sequence encodes CAAATGISYEQYF.

V gene TRBV7-2 combines with J gene TRBJ2-4; 7 bases map to TRBD1. Germline trimming cut 5 bases from V and 7 bases from J; bases unmatched to any gene: 8. Germline V gives CDR1 SGHTA, CDR2 FQGNSA. The length of the CDR3 is 14 residues. The CDR3 spells CASSPDREKNIQYF. Here the CDR3 DNA reads TGTGCCAGCAGCCCCGACAGGGAGAAGAACATTCAGTACTTC.

The gene calls are TRBV7-2 and TRBJ2-3, with D perhaps TRBD2 (6 bases). Trimming took 1 base from V and 5 from J, leaving 10 bases between them. The CDR3 has 14 amino acids. CDR1 and CDR2 from the germline V gene are SGHTA and FQGNSA. As DNA, the CDR3 is TGTGCCAGCAGCTTAGACGGGAGTGGAGATACGCAGTATTTT. Its translation is CASSLDGSGDTQYF.

The chain couples TRBV6-4 to TRBJ2-1; no firm D call. Trimming shortened V by 5 bases and J by 4 bases, and 9 bases separated the two germline ends. Per germline, CDR1 MRHNA and CDR2 SNTAGT. This CDR3 spans 13 amino acids. CDR3 nucleotide sequence: TGTGCCAGCAGTCTCGACACATACAATGAGCAGTTCTTC. Protein sequence: CASSLDTYNEQFF.

This chain uses TRBV7-2 with TRBJ2-1, with D possibly TRBD1 on 6 matching bases. This CDR3 is 16 amino acids long. Germline values: CDR1 SGHTA, CDR2 FQGNSA. Trimming removed 4 bases from V and 10 bases from J, with 23 bases in between. CDR3 bases: TGTGCCAGCAGCTCCTCCCGGTCGACAGGCGCCAGGGAGCAGTTCTTC. Translated: CASSSSRSTGAREQFF.

This chain joins TRBV27 and TRBJ2-1, with 10 bases fitting TRBD2. Germline trimming cut 8 bases from V and 9 bases from J; bases unmatched to any gene: 25. This CDR3 has 19 residues. Germline CDR1 reads MNHEY; CDR2 reads SMNVEV (reference sequence). The CDR3 here is CASHRTLGKEREGRVEQFF. The CDR3 bases are TGTGCCAGCCATAGGACGTTGGGGAAGGAGCGGGAGGGCCGGGTTGAGCAGTTCTTC.

This chain connects TRBV2 to TRBJ1-5, with D possibly being TRBD1 (6 bases). The CDR3 sequence is 14 residues long. CDR1 and CDR2 from the germline V gene are SNHLY and FYNNEI. The V and J ends lost 3 bases and 5 bases respectively, with 11 bases between them. DNA for the CDR3: TGTGCCAGCAGTGAGGACAGTTGGTATCAGCCCCAGCATTTT. Translation: CASSEDSWYQPQHF.

The chain has TRBV7-8 and TRBJ2-3, with TRBD1 as a possible D gene (5 bases). Trimming left V 5 bases short and J 4 bases short, with 19 bases between. CDR3 size: 16 residues. Germline lookup yields CDR1 SGHVS and CDR2 FQNEAQ. CDR3 loop: CASSPQNGPRADTQYF. CDR3 coding DNA: TGTGCCAGCAGCCCTCAGAACGGGCCCAGGGCAGATACGCAGTATTTT.

The V gene is TRBV11-3, the J gene TRBJ2-5; D is perhaps TRBD2 (6 bases). The germline gives CDR1 SGHNT, CDR2 YENEEA. The germline V and J ends were trimmed by 2 bases and 5 bases, with 21 bases remaining between them. This CDR3 contains 17 residues. The CDR3 is CASSLIRWGTRGETQYF. CDR3 nucleotide sequence: TGTGCCAGCAGCTTAATCCGGTGGGGGACGCGGGGTGAGACCCAGTACTTC.

The chain links TRBV27 to TRBJ2-1; weak D call: TRBD2 (5 bases). This CDR3 is 14 amino acids long. Looked up from germline, CDR1 is MNHEY and CDR2 is SMNVEV (reference sequence). V lost 7 bases and J 0 bases, leaving 10 bases between the germline ends. The CDR3, as DNA: TGTGCCAGCACTCCCGGGAACTCCTACAATGAGCAGTTCTTC. Its translation: CASTPGNSYNEQFF.

The chain carries TRBV6-6 and TRBJ2-3; no reliable D call. The CDR3 totals 12 residues. Germline V gives CDR1 MNHNY, CDR2 SVGAGI (reference sequence). V was pared by 0 bases and J by 6 bases, with 4 bases between. The CDR3 sequence is CASSYSEDTQYF. In nucleotides, the CDR3 is TGTGCCAGCAGTTACTCGGAGGATACGCAGTATTTT.

The gene calls are TRBV6-5 and TRBJ2-3; 11 nucleotides line up with TRBD2. This CDR3 has 16 residues. Germline values: CDR1 MNHEY, CDR2 SVGAGI. V was pared by 4 bases and J by 3 bases, with 6 bases of the junction left unmatched. Here the CDR3 DNA reads TGTGCCAGCAGTTTTACTAGCGGGGGTTGGACAGATACGCAGTATTTT. Translating gives CASSFTSGGWTDTQYF.

The chain joins TRBV6-5 to TRBJ1-1; 7 bases line up with TRBD1. J gave up 2 bases and V 6 bases, and 3 bases lay outside the gene matches. The CDR3 is made up of 13 amino acids. CDR1 is MNHEY, CDR2 SVGAGI, per germline. The DNA of the CDR3 is TGTGCCAGCAGCCGACAGGGTAACACTGAAGCTTTCTTT. This codes for CASSRQGNTEAFF.

The rearrangement joins TRBV7-2 to TRBJ1-1; tentative D call: TRBD1 (5 bases). The V gene lost 1 base and the J gene lost 6 bases, with 15 bases spanning the gap. Germline V CDR1 and CDR2: SGHTA, FQGNSA. The CDR3 spans 15 residues. The CDR3: CASSLGPGGIAEAFF. CDR3 bases: TGTGCCAGCAGCTTAGGGCCGGGGGGGATTGCTGAAGCTTTCTTT.

The V gene is TRBV28, the J gene TRBJ2-1; tentative D call: TRBD1 (6 bases). Looked up from germline, CDR1 is MDHEN and CDR2 is SYDVKM. The length of the CDR3 is 15 residues. The V end was cut by 4 bases, the J end by 5 bases, with 15 bases between. This CDR3 reads CASSSSGDWDNEQFF. CDR3 in DNA: TGTGCCAGCAGTTCCTCAGGGGATTGGGACAATGAGCAGTTCTTC.

The CDR3 here is CATSREASGSLDEQYF. The CDR3 DNA reads TGTGCCACCAGCAGAGAAGCAAGCGGGAGCTTAGACGAGCAGTACTTC. The chain uses TRBV15 and TRBJ2-7; TRBD2 aligns across 8 bases. Trimming at V came to 0 bases and at J to 5 bases, leaving 9 bases not matched to a gene. The CDR3 covers 16 residues. Germline V CDR1 and CDR2: LNHNV, YYDKDF (reference sequence).

The chain uses TRBV9 and TRBJ2-3; tentatively, D is TRBD2 (5 bases). CDR1 is SGDLS and CDR2 is YYNGEE in the germline V gene. The V end lost 0 bases, the J end lost 5 bases, and 13 bases lay between the germline ends. The CDR3 sequence is 15 residues long. The DNA for the CDR3 is TGTGCCAGCAGCGTAGTAAACGGGGTAGGAGATACGCAGTATTTT. This translates into CASSVVNGVGDTQYF.

The gene calls are TRBV7-2 and TRBJ2-3, with D possibly being TRBD2 (7 bases). The germline gives CDR1 SGHTA, CDR2 FQGNSA. V lost 7 bases to trimming and J lost 4 bases, with 27 bases between them. The CDR3 is 18 amino acids. The CDR3, as DNA: TGTGCCAGCAAGACCCCCGGAGGGGGGAGGGGTAACTCAGATACGCAGTATTTT. Amino acids: CASKTPGGGRGNSDTQYF.

The chain uses TRBV6-5 and TRBJ1-4; 10 bases are a match to TRBD1. Trimming took 11 bases from V and 5 from J; bases not matched to a gene: 8. CDR1 is MNHEY and CDR2 is SVGAGI in the germline V gene. The CDR3 totals 14 residues. The CDR3: CASRDRGLNEKLFF. The CDR3 coding sequence is TGTGCCTCCCGGGACAGGGGTTTGAATGAAAAACTGTTTTTT.

Only one count was recorded for this clone. This chain uses TRBV5-5 with TRBJ1-1, with 8 positions matching TRBD1. This CDR3 comprises 16 residues. The germline CDR1 and CDR2 sequences are SGHKS and YYEKEE (reference sequence). Trimming removed 4 bases from V and 1 base from J; junction bases left unmatched: 9. CDR3 in DNA: TGTGCCAGCAGCGTCCGAATCGACAGGGGGAACACTGAAGCTTTCTTT. It encodes CASSVRIDRGNTEAFF.

About this clone itself: Other DNA sequences in this sample translate to the same CDR3. The chain combines TRBV29-1 with TRBJ1-1, with D maybe TRBD1 (5 bases). In germline, CDR1 is SQVTM, CDR2 ANQGSEA. The V end lost 4 bases, the J end lost 0 bases, and 12 bases lay between the germline ends. CDR3 length equals 14 residues. The CDR3 sequence is CSVGQGGVNTEAFF. In DNA form, the CDR3 reads TGCAGCGTTGGGCAGGGAGGCGTGAACACTGAAGCTTTCTTT.

The V and J genes are TRBV7-9 and TRBJ2-5; 7 positions match TRBD1. In germline, CDR1 is SEHNR, CDR2 FQNEAQ (reference sequence). V trimming: 2 bases; J trimming: 2 bases; junction bases outside the gene matches: 2. The CDR3 runs 14 residues. Written as DNA, the CDR3 is TGTGCCAGCAGCTTATGGGACAGACAAGAGACCCAGTACTTC. Amino acid sequence: CASSLWDRQETQYF.

The chain is built from TRBV7-9 and TRBJ2-3, with 10 bases fitting TRBD2. V shed 5 bases and J 1 base; nucleotides not matched to a gene: 0. The CDR3 is made up of 14 amino acids. Germline V lookup: CDR1 SEHNR, CDR2 FQNEAQ (reference sequence). DNA for the CDR3: TGTGCCAGCAGCACTAGCGGGGGCACAGATACGCAGTATTTT. This codes for CASSTSGGTDTQYF.

The chain recombines TRBV25-1 with TRBJ1-2; 12 nucleotides agree with TRBD1. CDR1 and CDR2 (germline): MGHDK, SYGVNS. Trimming took 9 bases from V and 2 from J; bases not matched to a gene: 7. The CDR3 runs 15 residues. The CDR3 loop is CASAGTGGKNYGYTF. CDR3 in DNA: TGTGCCAGTGCCGGGACAGGGGGCAAAAACTATGGCTACACCTTC.

The chain combines TRBV7-6 with TRBJ2-1; 8 nucleotides agree with TRBD2. This CDR3 comprises 14 residues. Trimming took 4 bases from V and 7 from J; bases not matched to a gene: 6. Germline CDR1 is SGHVS and CDR2 is FNYEAQ. The CDR3 sequence is CASSSRGGGNEQFF. The CDR3 bases are TGTGCCAGCAGCTCCCGGGGGGGCGGGAATGAGCAGTTCTTC.